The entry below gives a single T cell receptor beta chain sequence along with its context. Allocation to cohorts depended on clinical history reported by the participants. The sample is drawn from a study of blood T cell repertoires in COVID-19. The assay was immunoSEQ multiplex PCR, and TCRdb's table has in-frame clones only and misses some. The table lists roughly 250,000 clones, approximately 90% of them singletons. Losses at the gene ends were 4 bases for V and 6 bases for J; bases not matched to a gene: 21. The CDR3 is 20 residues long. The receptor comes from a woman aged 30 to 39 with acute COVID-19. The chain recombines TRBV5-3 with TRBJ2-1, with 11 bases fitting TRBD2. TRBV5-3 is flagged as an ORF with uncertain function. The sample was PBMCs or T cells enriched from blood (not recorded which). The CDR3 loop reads CARSEYLPRLAGGPANEQFF. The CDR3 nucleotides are TGTGCCAGAAGCGAATATCTCCCCCGCTTAGCGGGAGGGCCGGCCAATGAGCAGTTCTTC.